These 7 T cell receptor beta chains were all obtained from the same sample, sequenced in a study of blood T cells in healthy people across ages. PCR was performed a second time for about 7 to 12 cycles using a sample-barcoded 5' primer and a J-beta primer mix. TCRdb re-derived calls from the 5' RACE reads in MiXCR, one entry per CDR3 protein. The sample shows around 620,000 distinct CDR3 sequences, 25% to 30% of them seen only once. The sample consisted of blood. Source of these receptors: a woman aged 70 to 79 in good health.

This chain connects TRBV6-4 to TRBJ2-6; no definite D call. V was trimmed by 0 bases and J by 0 bases, leaving 6 bases between them. The CDR3 loop spans 16 amino acids. Germline CDR1 reads MRHNA; CDR2 reads SNTAGT. CDR3: CASSDSSRSGANVLTF. The CDR3 DNA follows: TGTGCCAGCAGTGACTCATCTCGCTCTGGGGCCAACGTCCTGACTTTC.

This clonotype was found a few times. At one end the junction does not follow the germline gene, possibly because of a read error. The gene calls are TRBV4-2 and TRBJ2-3, with D uncertain. The germline V gene encodes CDR1 LGHNA and CDR2 YNFKEQ. The CDR3 has 14 residues. CDR3 in DNA: TGTGCCAGCAACCAAGACACAAACACAGATACGCAGTATTTT. This encodes CASNQDTNTDTQYF.

This clonotype was counted a few times. A read error may account for a junction end that differs from germline. The genes are TRBV7-9 and TRBJ1-2, with D possibly matching TRBD1 (5 bases). CDR1 is SEHNR and CDR2 is FQNEAQ in the germline V gene (reference sequence). This CDR3 is built from 15 residues. The CDR3 loop is CANSLGEAYYYGYTF. Here the CDR3 DNA reads TGTGCCAACAGCTTAGGGGAAGCCTATTACTATGGCTACACCTTC.

The chain joins TRBV24-1 to TRBJ2-3, with TRBD2 matching over 8 bases. This CDR3 is built from 13 residues. CDR1 is KGHDR and CDR2 is SFDVKD in the germline V gene. After removal of 12 bases from V and 1 base from J, the junction contained 5 bases not matched to a gene. The CDR3 is CAVAGGGTDTQYF. The CDR3 nucleotides are TGTGCCGTGGCGGGGGGCGGCACAGATACGCAGTATTTT.

The V call is TRBV24-1, the J call TRBJ2-3; perhaps TRBD2 as D (7 bases). The length of the CDR3 is 17 residues. The germline V gene has CDR1 KGHDR and CDR2 SFDVKD. Deletions cut 3 bases from V and 3 bases from J, with 18 bases between. CDR3 bases: TGTGCCACCAGTGATGCTGGTAGGGGGGGGAGGACAGATACGCAGTATTTT. It codes for CATSDAGRGGRTDTQYF.

The sample holds many counts of this clonotype. The chain uses TRBV4-1 and TRBJ2-7; no firm D call. The germline CDR1 and CDR2 sequences are MGHRA and YSYEKL. V was clipped by 1 base and J by 3 bases, with 16 bases between them. The CDR3 extends over 16 amino acids. The CDR3 DNA is TGCGCCAGCAGCCAAGGTCTCACCGGTCGGTTCTACGAGCAGTACTTC. Translation: CASSQGLTGRFYEQYF.

This clonotype has a single count. This rearrangement joins TRBV20-1 to TRBJ1-5; D is ambiguous. This CDR3 contains 14 residues. V gave up 0 bases and J gave up 5 bases, with 11 bases separating them. Germline V gene lookup returns CDR1 DFQATT and CDR2 SNEGSKA (reference sequence). CDR3 DNA sequence: TGCAGTGCTAGAGATAGTAGTAACTATCAGCCCCAGCATTTT. Translation gives CSARDSSNYQPQHF.